Presented here are 26 T cell receptor beta chains from one specimen sequenced in a study of T cell repertoires in cytomegalovirus infection. One entry per CDR3 protein results from TCRdb running MiXCR on the reads. The sample includes about 280,000 distinct CDR3 sequences, 22% of them seen just once. No antigen has been identified for these receptors. Sample: cultured PBMCs, taken from culture after CMV antigen stimulation. The receptors derive from a human donor in good health (CMV status not recorded). Some clones in this sample may be carry-over from other donors' samples.

The V call is TRBV6-1, the J call TRBJ1-5, with D possibly being TRBD1 (5 bases). The CDR3 runs to 15 residues. V was trimmed by 5 bases and J by 0 bases, leaving 11 bases between them. Germline assignment: CDR1 MNHNS and CDR2 SASEGT. The CDR3 nucleotides are TGTGCCAGCAGTTACCAGGGAATTAGCAATCAGCCCCAGCATTTT. Its translation: CASSYQGISNQPQHF.

Only a few counts were recorded for this clonotype. Germline is not matched at one junction end, which may reflect a read error. V and J are TRBV12-3 or TRBV12-4 and TRBJ2-5; D remains ambiguous. The CDR3 has 11 amino acids. CDR3 in amino acids: CASSLSDRKHF. DNA of the CDR3: TGTGCCAGCAGTTTGAGTGATCGCAAGCACTTC.

The chain has TRBV6-2 or TRBV6-3 and TRBJ1-2; D gene uncertain. This CDR3 is built from 12 residues. CDR1 and CDR2 from the germline V gene are MNHEY and SVGEGT. Trimming took 10 bases from V and 5 from J, leaving 14 bases between them. The CDR3 is CATHDVGYGYTF. The CDR3 DNA follows: TGTGCCACCCACGACGTAGGATATGGCTACACCTTC.

This clonotype came up many times. This chain joins TRBV12-3 or TRBV12-4 and TRBJ1-5, with a possible D match to TRBD1 (5 bases). The germline V and J ends were trimmed by 6 bases and 4 bases, with 16 bases remaining between them. The CDR3 length is 15 residues. The CDR3: CASSRSDSLNQPQHF. DNA of the CDR3: TGTGCCAGCAGCCGCAGCGACAGCCTTAATCAGCCCCAGCATTTT.

This clonotype was detected many times. The J gene is TRBJ1-5, the V gene TRBV7-2; the D gene is possibly TRBD1 (5 bases). The CDR3 contains 14 residues. Trimming pared 4 bases from V and 6 bases from J, leaving 13 bases between. The V gene's germline CDR1 is SGHTA and CDR2 FQGNSA. The CDR3 region is CASSSQGLGQPQHF. CDR3 bases: TGTGCCAGCAGCTCGCAGGGTCTGGGTCAGCCCCAGCATTTT.

This clonotype occurred many times. The chain couples TRBV7-2 to TRBJ1-5; perhaps TRBD1 as D (6 bases). The CDR3 contains 13 residues. The V end was cut by 3 bases, the J end by 6 bases, with 9 bases between. Germline V gene lookup returns CDR1 SGHTA and CDR2 FQGNSA. CDR3 bases: TGTGCCAGCAGCTTGGGGGCATCTCAGCCCCAGCATTTT. Protein product: CASSLGASQPQHF.

This clonotype has ten or more counts. The chain uses TRBV12-5 and TRBJ2-3; D gene ambiguous. CDR3 size: 16 residues. V was shortened by 7 bases and J by 2 bases, with 19 bases between the two germline ends. Germline V gene sequence: CDR1 LGHNT, CDR2 FRNRAP. DNA for the CDR3: TGTGCTAGTGCTCCCGGTACGAGTCCTTACACAGATACGCAGTATTTT. It codes for CASAPGTSPYTDTQYF.

This clonotype has a handful of counts. The rearrangement uses TRBV28 and TRBJ1-2; TRBD1 agrees at 8 bases. Germline CDR1 reads MDHEN; CDR2 reads SYDVKM. The CDR3 is made up of 14 amino acids. After removal of 8 bases from V and 7 bases from J, the junction contained 12 bases not matched to a gene. CDR3 residues: CASSSAQGAGGYTF. Here the CDR3 DNA reads TGTGCCAGCTCTTCGGCCCAGGGGGCAGGTGGCTACACCTTC.

V usage is TRBV5-1 and J usage is TRBJ2-3, with 11 bases matching TRBD1. The CDR3 is made up of 15 amino acids. V shed 4 bases and J 4 bases; nucleotides not matched to a gene: 5. Germline loops: CDR1 SGHRS, CDR2 YFSETQ. The CDR3 spells CASSIGQGASDTQYF. The CDR3 DNA follows: TGCGCCAGCAGCATAGGACAGGGGGCGTCAGATACGCAGTATTTT.

This clonotype was found a few times. The chain couples TRBV20-1 to TRBJ2-1, with 10 bases fitting TRBD1. The germline CDR1 and CDR2 sequences are DFQATT and SNEGSKA (reference sequence). After removal of 5 bases from V and 4 bases from J, the junction contained 2 bases not matched to a gene. This CDR3 has 13 residues. The CDR3 sequence: CSAPGQGYNEQFF. Here the CDR3 DNA reads TGCAGTGCTCCGGGACAGGGGTACAATGAGCAGTTCTTC.

This chain uses TRBV6-2 or TRBV6-3 with TRBJ2-1, with TRBD2 matching over 7 bases. The CDR3 is 14 residues long. Per germline, CDR1 MNHEY and CDR2 SVGEGT. Germline trimming cut 6 bases from V and 10 bases from J; bases unmatched to any gene: 12. CDR3 loop: CASRDGLVVKEQFF. The CDR3 nucleotides read TGTGCCAGCAGAGACGGACTAGTCGTCAAGGAGCAGTTCTTC.

There are a few counts of this clonotype. The chain carries TRBV28 and TRBJ2-1; perhaps TRBD2 as D (7 bases). The V and J ends lost 6 bases and 2 bases respectively, with 17 bases between them. Germline values: CDR1 MDHEN, CDR2 SYDVKM. The CDR3 spans 16 residues. The CDR3 sequence: CASSPGAGAAYNEQFF. In nucleotides, the CDR3 is TGTGCCAGCAGCCCAGGGGCGGGAGCAGCCTACAATGAGCAGTTCTTC.

This clonotype was seen a single time. The V and J genes are TRBV6-2 or TRBV6-3 and TRBJ2-7, with a possible D match to TRBD1 (5 bases). V lost 0 bases, J lost 6 bases, and 9 bases lay in between. Germline CDR1 and CDR2: MNHEY and SVGEGT. This CDR3 is 13 amino acids long. The CDR3 here is CASSYSIRGEQYV. CDR3 coding DNA: TGTGCCAGCAGTTACTCGATTAGGGGCGAGCAGTACGTC.

This clonotype was counted between two and nine times. The chain is built from TRBV7-9 and TRBJ2-5, with 9 bases matching TRBD1. Per germline, CDR1 SEHNR and CDR2 FQNEAQ (reference sequence). After removal of 2 bases from V and 5 bases from J, the junction contained 6 bases not matched to a gene. The CDR3 is 15 amino acids. CDR3 protein: CASSLMGGQGETQYF. The CDR3 DNA reads TGTGCCAGCAGCTTAATGGGTGGACAGGGGGAGACCCAGTACTTC.

This chain joins TRBV6-5 and TRBJ2-1; no firm D call. CDR3 length: 11 amino acids. Germline values: CDR1 MNHEY, CDR2 SVGAGI. V gave up 4 bases and J gave up 9 bases, with 7 bases separating them. CDR3 sequence (DNA): TGTGCCAGCAGTTCCATCGGTGAGCAGTTCTTC. Its protein product is CASSSIGEQFF.

This chain joins TRBV5-6 and TRBJ2-3; tentatively, D is TRBD2 (6 bases). Germline V CDR1 and CDR2: SGHDT, YYEEEE. V dropped 4 bases and J dropped 0 bases, with 15 bases sitting between them. CDR3 length: 16 residues. The CDR3 DNA sequence: TGTGCCAGCAGCCCAAAGGGGAGGCCTAGCACAGATACGCAGTATTTT. It specifies CASSPKGRPSTDTQYF.

V is TRBV28 and J is TRBJ1-4; D not certain. The CDR3 runs 13 residues. The V gene lost 8 bases and the J gene lost 1 base, with 8 bases spanning the gap. The germline V gene has CDR1 MDHEN and CDR2 SYDVKM. CDR3 protein: CASLTRTNEKLFF. Written as DNA, the CDR3 is TGTGCCAGCTTGACCCGAACTAATGAAAAACTGTTTTTT.

The chain links TRBV15 to TRBJ1-2; perhaps TRBD1 as D (6 bases). V gave up 0 bases and J gave up 8 bases, with 16 bases separating them. This CDR3 region has 15 residues. CDR1 is LNHNV and CDR2 is YYDKDF in the germline V gene (reference sequence). CDR3 nucleotides: TGTGCCACCAGCAGAGATAGGGTACAGGGCCGGGGCTACACCTTC. Translated: CATSRDRVQGRGYTF.

This clonotype showed up many times. The genes are TRBV11-1 and TRBJ2-7, with D perhaps assigned TRBD1 or TRBD2 (6 bases each). The CDR3 has 17 amino acids. The germline gives CDR1 SGHAT, CDR2 FQDESV (reference sequence). Trimming removed 0 bases from V and 3 bases from J, with 18 bases in between. The CDR3 coding sequence is TGTGCCAGCAGCTTAGCGACGGCGGGGCAGGGGCTCTACGAGCAGTACGTC. This translates into CASSLATAGQGLYEQYV.

The sample holds many counts of this clonotype. The J gene is TRBJ1-1, the V gene TRBV7-2, with D tentatively TRBD1 (5 bases). V shed 1 base and J shed 1 base, with 13 bases lying between them. In germline, CDR1 is SGHTA, CDR2 FQGNSA. CDR3 length: 16 amino acids. The CDR3 protein is CASSLGGTLKNTEAFF. Written as DNA, the CDR3 is TGTGCCAGCAGCTTAGGGGGGACTTTGAAGAACACTGAAGCTTTCTTT.

This clonotype was picked up many times. The gene calls are TRBV7-2 and TRBJ2-6; D is unclear. In germline, CDR1 is SGHTA, CDR2 FQGNSA. V was clipped by 3 bases and J by 1 base, with 7 bases between them. CDR3 length: 15 residues. CDR3 bases: TGTGCCAGCAGCTTTTTTTTGTCTGGGGCCAACGTCCTGACTTTC. Amino acids: CASSFFLSGANVLTF. Together with reference TRBV7-2 and TRBJ2-6, the CDR3 gives the full variable domain: GAGVSQSPSNKVTEKGKDVELRCDPISGHTALYWYRQSLGQGLEFLIYFQGNSAPDKSGLPSDRFSAERTGGSVSTLTIQRTQQEDSAVYLCASSFFLSGANVLTFGAGSRLTVL.

The sample holds a few counts of this clonotype. The chain uses TRBV2 and TRBJ1-1; TRBD1 matches 8 bases. Germline V gives CDR1 SNHLY, CDR2 FYNNEI. Losses at the gene ends were 6 bases for V and 6 bases for J; bases not matched to a gene: 12. The CDR3 extends over 15 amino acids. CDR3 sequence: CASRAIQGVRAEAFF. DNA for the CDR3: TGTGCCAGCAGAGCCATACAGGGGGTTAGAGCTGAAGCTTTCTTT. The full variable domain, rest sourced from reference TRBV2 and TRBJ1-1, is EPEVTQTPSHQVTQMGQEVILRCVPISNHLYFYWYRQILGQKVEFLVSFYNNEISEKSEIFDDQFSVERPDGSNFTLKIRSTKLEDSAMYFCASRAIQGVRAEAFFGQGTRLTVV.

This clonotype showed up just a few times. The gene calls are TRBV7-3 and TRBJ2-7; D unclear. Germline-derived CDR1 and CDR2 are SGHTA and FQGTGA. Trimming stripped 0 bases from V and 6 bases from J, with 15 bases between. The CDR3 is made up of 15 amino acids. The CDR3 is CASSLTVDLTSEQYF. The CDR3 DNA sequence: TGTGCCAGCAGCTTAACGGTGGACCTTACGTCCGAGCAGTACTTC.

At least ten counts were recorded for this clonotype. The V gene is TRBV12-5, the J gene TRBJ2-5; 10 positions agree with TRBD2. V lost 2 bases, J lost 2 bases, and 8 bases stayed unmatched. Germline V gives CDR1 LGHNT, CDR2 FRNRAP. CDR3 size: 17 residues. CDR3 coding DNA: TGTGCTAGTGGTTTGAGGCTAGCGGGAGTCGGTCAAGAGACCCAGTACTTC. Translation: CASGLRLAGVGQETQYF.

This sequence joins TRBV7-2 and TRBJ2-1, with a weak D call TRBD2 (6 bases). Trimming removed 2 bases at V and 6 bases at J, with 17 bases between. Germline V CDR1 and CDR2: SGHTA, FQGNSA. The CDR3 loop spans 16 amino acids. The CDR3 sequence: CASSLRQREAGNEQFF. In DNA form, the CDR3 reads TGTGCCAGCAGCTTACGGCAAAGGGAGGCAGGCAATGAGCAGTTCTTC.

This clonotype showed up just a few times. The chain carries TRBV6-5 and TRBJ2-7; 9 bases are a match to TRBD1. The CDR3 loop spans 15 amino acids. CDR1 MNHEY and CDR2 SVGAGI come from the germline V gene. V lost 6 bases to trimming and J lost 0 bases; unmatched junction nucleotides: 6. CDR3 sequence: CASSLLTGGSYEQYF. The CDR3 DNA reads as TGTGCCAGCAGCCTCCTGACAGGGGGCTCCTACGAGCAGTACTTC.